Listed below are T cell receptor beta chains from one sample, sequenced in a study of T-cell reconstitution after alpha-beta-depleted transplantation in children. TCRdb independently ran MiXCR on the PCR reads; one entry per CDR3 protein. The sample includes about 610,000 distinct CDR3 sequences, over 20% of them seen just once. The sample in question was PBMCs, obtained before TCRalphabeta/CD19-depleted stem cell transplant. These receptors originate from a boy under two years old with Wiskott-Aldrich syndrome, due to receive a stem cell transplant. The CDR3 runs from the conserved cysteine through the conserved F or W. A D gene is named only where the DNA matches it firmly. A clone size is listed for some rows: how often the clone was seen (once, few, many), or a class if it is expanded.

v_gene,d_gene,j_gene,abundance,CDR3aa,CDR3nt
TRBV7-8,NA,TRBJ1-6,NA,CASSLSGSHNSPLHF,TGTGCCAGCAGCTTATCCGGATCCCATAATTCACCCCTCCACTTT
TRBV15,TRBD2,TRBJ2-3,NA,CATSRGRTSGGEDTQYF,TGTGCCACCAGCAGGGGGAGAACTAGCGGAGGGGAGGATACGCAGTATTTT
TRBV7-9,TRBD1,TRBJ2-1,few,CASSLEMTGGFYNEQFF,TGTGCCAGCAGCTTAGAGATGACAGGGGGCTTCTACAATGAGCAGTTCTTC
TRBV5-1,TRBD2,TRBJ2-1,few,CASSLEPSGRGEQFF,TGCGCCAGCAGCTTGGAGCCTAGCGGGAGAGGTGAGCAGTTCTTC
TRBV12-3/TRBV12-4,TRBD2,TRBJ2-7,NA,CASSLAPRGGSYEQYF,TGTGCCAGCAGTTTAGCCCCCCGTGGCGGGAGCTACGAGCAGTACTTC
TRBV24-1,TRBD2,TRBJ2-3,NA,CATSDSLAGVADTQYF,TGTGCCACCAGTGATTCCCTAGCGGGAGTGGCAGATACGCAGTATTTT
TRBV12-3/TRBV12-4,TRBD1,TRBJ1-3,NA,CASRQGARGNTIYF,TGTGCCAGCAGACAGGGGGCGCGCGGAAACACCATATATTTT
TRBV10-3,TRBD2,TRBJ2-3,NA,CAIRPAGGPGADTQYF,TGTGCCATCAGACCAGCGGGAGGGCCGGGAGCAGATACGCAGTATTTT
TRBV7-6,NA,TRBJ2-7,few,CASSPRQTSYEQYF,TGTGCCAGCAGCCCTAGACAGACCTCCTACGAGCAGTACTTC
TRBV4-2,NA,TRBJ2-5,NA,CASSQLVQETQYF,TGTGCCAGCAGCCAACTAGTTCAAGAGACCCAGTACTTC
TRBV6-2/TRBV6-3,TRBD2,TRBJ2-1,NA,CASSSRVAGFPLSSYNEQFF,TGTGCCAGCAGTTCCCGCGTAGCGGGCTTCCCGTTAAGCTCCTACAATGAGCAGTTCTTC
TRBV9,TRBD1,TRBJ2-3,NA,CASSVTGIHTDTQYF,TGTGCCAGCAGCGTGACAGGGATCCACACAGATACGCAGTATTTT
TRBV6-1,TRBD1,TRBJ1-1,NA,CASNPTGGVTEAFF,TGTGCCAGCAATCCGACAGGGGGAGTGACTGAAGCTTTCTTT
TRBV4-2,NA,TRBJ2-2,few,CASSHIGTGELFF,TGTGCCAGCAGCCACATAGGGACCGGGGAGCTGTTTTTT
TRBV5-5,NA,TRBJ2-2,NA,CASSIQGITGELFF,TGTGCCAGCAGCATCCAGGGGATCACCGGGGAGCTGTTTTTT
TRBV5-1,TRBD2,TRBJ2-7,NA,CASSAITGTSGYEQYF,TGCGCCAGCAGCGCCATCACCGGGACTAGCGGGTACGAGCAGTACTTC
TRBV6-5,NA,TRBJ1-3,few,CASSYRRAGNTIYF,TGTGCCAGCAGTTACCGGAGAGCTGGAAACACCATATATTTT
TRBV12-3/TRBV12-4,TRBD2,TRBJ2-5,few,CASSWTSGSQETQYF,TGTGCCAGCAGTTGGACTAGCGGGAGCCAAGAGACCCAGTACTTC
TRBV15,TRBD2,TRBJ2-7,many,CATSREGSGIYEQYF,TGTGCCACCAGCAGAGAGGGTAGCGGGATATACGAGCAGTACTTC
TRBV7-8,NA,TRBJ2-4,NA,CASSLLGDIQYF,TGTGCCAGCAGCTTACTTGGGGACATTCAGTACTTC
TRBV7-2,TRBD1,TRBJ2-7,few,CASSVGQGTYEQYF,TGTGCCAGCAGCGTAGGACAGGGTACCTACGAGCAGTACTTC
TRBV18,NA,TRBJ1-1,NA,CASSPGNRQWNTEAFF,TGTGCCAGCTCACCAGGCAATCGACAATGGAACACTGAAGCTTTCTTT
TRBV29-1,TRBD1,TRBJ1-1,few,CSDRGATGFTEAFF,TGCAGCGATCGGGGTGCGACAGGGTTCACTGAAGCTTTCTTT
TRBV12-3/TRBV12-4,NA,TRBJ2-7,few,CASSPSRHPPYEQYF,TGTGCCAGCAGCCCCTCCAGACACCCACCCTACGAGCAGTACTTC
TRBV29-1,TRBD2,TRBJ2-5,NA,CSVPGTSGIQETQYF,TGCAGCGTTCCCGGGACTAGCGGAATCCAAGAGACCCAGTACTTC
TRBV29-1,NA,TRBJ2-3,few,CSIRGRSPSTDTQYF,TGCAGCATACGGGGACGGTCCCCTAGCACAGATACGCAGTATTTT
TRBV6-1,TRBD2,TRBJ2-2,NA,CASAAGLAVFANTGELFF,TGTGCCAGCGCTGCGGGGCTAGCGGTGTTCGCGAACACCGGGGAGCTGTTTTTT
TRBV20-1,TRBD1,TRBJ1-5,NA,CSASLQGPYNQPQHF,TGCAGTGCTAGCTTACAGGGGCCGTACAATCAGCCCCAGCATTTT